This TCR beta chain emerged from a study of blood T cell repertoires in COVID-19. In germline, CDR1 is MNHEY, CDR2 SVGEGT. The V gene lost 3 bases and the J gene lost 5 bases, with 13 bases spanning the gap. The CDR3 consists of 14 residues. Authors' analysis steps: Nucleated cell counts were estimated from reference gene primer amplification. Profiling relied on immunoSEQ multiplex PCR, and the TCRdb table lists in-frame clones only, not all of them. V and J calls and clone size are copied from that table; D and trimming were computed from the DNA. Among about 260,000 clones, roughly 80% were seen once, and the ten largest hold approximately 4%.

The rearrangement joins TRBV6-2 or TRBV6-3 to TRBJ1-1, with TRBD1 as a possible D gene (6 bases). The clonotype comes from a man aged 30-40 years with acute COVID-19. Sequenced sample: PBMCs or T cells enriched from blood (not recorded which). The CDR3 DNA sequence: TGTGCCAGCAGTTATGGTGGGGGCGGGACTGAAGCTTTCTTT. Its translation: CASSYGGGGTEAFF.